The clone carrying this TCR beta chain has ten or more counts. Its matching antigen is unknown. The sample belongs to a study of spatial heterogeneity in lung cancer. Study in general: Those follow-up PBMC samples that were available underwent sequencing, at a median interval of roughly two years following resection. Study results and caveats: The study found ubiquitous expanded tumor TCRs in blood more at resection than follow-up.

Time point here: blood at routine non-recurrence follow-up after resection. TCRs were sequenced from unsorted whole RNA of tumor, nontumor lung or PBMC. The presence of a unique molecular identifier marked each TCR cDNA molecule. TCRdb used MiXCR to reprocess the 5' RACE reads, holding one entry per CDR3 protein. The sample holds around 110,000 distinct CDR3 sequences, over 9% seen once. This TCR derives from a male donor with early-stage non-small cell lung cancer. The sample consisted of PBMCs, taken at follow-up.

CDR3 sequence reads: CAISGDLGTDTQYF. The CDR3 region has the DNA TGTGCCATCAGTGGAGACTTGGGCACAGATACGCAGTATTTT. The chain combines TRBV10-3 with TRBJ2-3; D uncertain. Trimming took 4 bases from V and 1 from J, leaving 9 bases between them. The CDR3 runs to 14 residues. Looked up from germline, CDR1 is ENHRY and CDR2 is SYGVKD.